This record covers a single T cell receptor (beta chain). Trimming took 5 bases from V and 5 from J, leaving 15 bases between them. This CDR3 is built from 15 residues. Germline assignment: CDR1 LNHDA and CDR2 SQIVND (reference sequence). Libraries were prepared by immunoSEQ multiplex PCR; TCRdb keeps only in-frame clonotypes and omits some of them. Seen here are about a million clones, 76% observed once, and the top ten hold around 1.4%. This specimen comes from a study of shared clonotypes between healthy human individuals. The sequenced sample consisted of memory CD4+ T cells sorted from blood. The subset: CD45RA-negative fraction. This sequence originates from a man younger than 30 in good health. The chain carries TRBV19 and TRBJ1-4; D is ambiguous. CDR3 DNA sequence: TGTGCCAGTAGTCCGGTCGAACAATCCAATGAAAAACTGTTTTTT. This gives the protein CASSPVEQSNEKLFF.